This TCR beta chain was captured in a study of blood T cell repertoires in COVID-19. About the research overall: Nucleic acid was either cDNA or gDNA, and it came from T cells, B-cell-depleted T cells, or PBMCs.

In the study's own analysis: Amplification with reference gene primers provided the estimates of nucleated cell counts. TCRdb keeps only in-frame clones here, not all; method: immunoSEQ multiplex PCR. V, J and clone size derive from that table, while D and trimming were established from the DNA sequence. The data show 250,000 to 300,000 clones, 88% seen once. Details on this clone: Distinct nucleotide sequences in the sample also encode this CDR3.

Followed longitudinally, the Seattle patients had been enrolled during active infection. Germline V gives CDR1 MNHEY, CDR2 SVGAGI. V was pared by 8 bases and J by 5 bases, with 9 bases between. The CDR3 is 12 residues long. The sequenced material came from peripheral blood. The receptor comes from a woman aged 70-85 years with COVID-19, enrolled during active disease. This rearrangement joins TRBV6-5 to TRBJ2-2; D is possibly TRBD2 (5 bases). The CDR3 DNA follows: TGTGCCAGCGGACGGGGAACCGGGGAGCTGTTTTTT. This translates into CASGRGTGELFF.